This is a list of T cell receptor beta chains from one sample in a study of shared clonotypes between healthy human individuals. Generated by immunoSEQ multiplex PCR, the TCRdb table keeps only in-frame clones and is missing some. The table shows 2 million to 2.5 million clones, with under 95% occurring only once. Sequencing was done on a sample of naive CD4+ T cells from PBMCs. These receptors all come from a young man in good health. Some clones in this sample may be carry-over from other donors' samples. The CDR3 runs from the conserved cysteine through the conserved F or W. Fields, in order: V gene, clone size, J gene, D gene, CDR3 DNA, CDR3 protein. D genes are given only for firm matches. The size field is filled for only some rows; it gives once, few, many or a size class.

V gene: TRBV2; clone size: -; J gene: TRBJ1-6; D gene: -; CDR3 DNA: TGTGCCAGCACCGGGAGATATAATTCACCCCTCCACTTT; CDR3 protein: CASTGRYNSPLHF
V gene: TRBV28; clone size: -; J gene: TRBJ2-1; D gene: -; CDR3 DNA: TGTGCCAGCAGTCCCCCTATGGGTAGAAGTTCCAATGAGCAGTTCTTC; CDR3 protein: CASSPPMGRSSNEQFF
V gene: TRBV28; clone size: -; J gene: TRBJ1-2; D gene: TRBD1; CDR3 DNA: TGTGCCAGCAGAAGATCCCGGACAGGGGTTGATGGCTACACCTTC; CDR3 protein: CASRRSRTGVDGYTF
V gene: TRBV5-1; clone size: -; J gene: TRBJ2-6; D gene: -; CDR3 DNA: TGCGCCAGCAGCAGACACCAACAGGGCCACGGGGCCAACGTCCTGACTTTC; CDR3 protein: CASSRHQQGHGANVLTF
V gene: TRBV27; clone size: -; J gene: TRBJ2-4; D gene: TRBD2; CDR3 DNA: TGTGCCAGCAGTTCCTTGACTAGCGGGAGAGTAAACATTCAGTACTTC; CDR3 protein: CASSSLTSGRVNIQYF
V gene: TRBV19; clone size: -; J gene: TRBJ1-2; D gene: -; CDR3 DNA: TGTGCTACGGGGTACTATGGCTACACCTTC; CDR3 protein: CATGYYGYTF
V gene: TRBV7-9; clone size: -; J gene: TRBJ2-3; D gene: -; CDR3 DNA: TGTGCCAGCAGGTCAGCAGATACGCAGTATTTT; CDR3 protein: CASRSADTQYF
V gene: TRBV29-1; clone size: -; J gene: TRBJ1-1; D gene: -; CDR3 DNA: TGCAGCGTTGAAGTTTACGGGAAATTACCTGAAGCTTTCTTT; CDR3 protein: CSVEVYGKLPEAFF
V gene: TRBV9; clone size: -; J gene: TRBJ2-5; D gene: -; CDR3 DNA: TGTGCCAGCAGCGCAGGCATACAAGAGACCCAGTACTTC; CDR3 protein: CASSAGIQETQYF
V gene: TRBV29-1; clone size: -; J gene: TRBJ2-7; D gene: TRBD1; CDR3 DNA: TGCAGCGTGGGGAATACAGGGGTCGGATACGAGCAGTACTTC; CDR3 protein: CSVGNTGVGYEQYF
V gene: TRBV21-1; clone size: -; J gene: TRBJ1-1; D gene: -; CDR3 DNA: TGTGCCAGCAGGTGGGGGGGCTGGACTGAAGCTTTCTTT; CDR3 protein: CASRWGGWTEAFF
V gene: TRBV28; clone size: -; J gene: TRBJ2-5; D gene: -; CDR3 DNA: TGTGCCAGCAGTTTATCAACCCACAGGGATCAAGAGACCCAGTACTTC; CDR3 protein: CASSLSTHRDQETQYF
V gene: TRBV7-9; clone size: -; J gene: TRBJ1-2; D gene: -; CDR3 DNA: TGTGCCAGCAGCTTAAACAGGGCGGGCGGCTACACCTTC; CDR3 protein: CASSLNRAGGYTF
V gene: TRBV7-6; clone size: -; J gene: TRBJ2-2; D gene: TRBD2; CDR3 DNA: TGTGCCAGCAGTTCTGGACTAGCGGGGTTCTACACCGGGGAGCTGTTTTTT; CDR3 protein: CASSSGLAGFYTGELFF
V gene: TRBV5-4; clone size: -; J gene: TRBJ2-5; D gene: -; CDR3 DNA: TGTGCCAGCAGCTTGGGACAGGCTGGGTCGGCAGAGACCCAGTACTTC; CDR3 protein: CASSLGQAGSAETQYF
V gene: TRBV15; clone size: -; J gene: TRBJ2-2; D gene: -; CDR3 DNA: TGTGCCACCAGCAGGGGCTTGGGTTCGAACACCGGGGAGCTGTTTTTT; CDR3 protein: CATSRGLGSNTGELFF
V gene: TRBV5-8; clone size: once; J gene: TRBJ2-1; D gene: -; CDR3 DNA: TGTGCCAGCAGCTTGGTGGGGTACAATGAGCAGTTCTTC; CDR3 protein: CASSLVGYNEQFF
V gene: TRBV5-5; clone size: -; J gene: TRBJ2-7; D gene: TRBD1; CDR3 DNA: TGTGCCAGCAGCTGGGGACAGGGGGCGAACTGGGCACAGTACTTC; CDR3 protein: CASSWGQGANWAQYF
V gene: TRBV6-1; clone size: -; J gene: TRBJ2-3; D gene: TRBD2; CDR3 DNA: TGTGCCAGCAGTGAACGGTTAGCGGGAGAGGTTTCGTGGGGCACAGATACGCAGTATTTT; CDR3 protein: CASSERLAGEVSWGTDTQYF
V gene: TRBV19; clone size: -; J gene: TRBJ2-7; D gene: -; CDR3 DNA: TGTGCCAGTAGTCGCGGGGTCTACGAGCAGTACTTC; CDR3 protein: CASSRGVYEQYF
V gene: TRBV5-1; clone size: -; J gene: TRBJ2-5; D gene: TRBD2; CDR3 DNA: TGCGCCAGCAGCTTGAACTTGGCGGGAGGGGGCCAAGAGACCCAGTACTTC; CDR3 protein: CASSLNLAGGGQETQYF
V gene: TRBV5-4; clone size: -; J gene: TRBJ2-7; D gene: TRBD1; CDR3 DNA: TGTGCCAGCAGCTTGGTGGGACAGGGGACCTACGAGCAGTACTTC; CDR3 protein: CASSLVGQGTYEQYF
V gene: TRBV5-4; clone size: -; J gene: TRBJ2-4; D gene: -; CDR3 DNA: TGTGCCAGCAGTACCTCTTGGGGAAACATTCAGTACTTC; CDR3 protein: CASSTSWGNIQYF
V gene: TRBV2; clone size: -; J gene: TRBJ1-5; D gene: -; CDR3 DNA: TGTGCCAGCAGTGAATTGGGAAGGAATCAGCCCCAGCATTTT; CDR3 protein: CASSELGRNQPQHF
V gene: TRBV18; clone size: -; J gene: TRBJ2-5; D gene: -; CDR3 DNA: TGTGCCAGCTCACCACCAAACCAAGAGACCCAGTACTTC; CDR3 protein: CASSPPNQETQYF
V gene: TRBV5-6; clone size: -; J gene: TRBJ2-5; D gene: TRBD2; CDR3 DNA: TGTGCCAGCAGCCCGGGACTAGCGGGAGAGGAGACCCAGTACTTC; CDR3 protein: CASSPGLAGEETQYF
V gene: TRBV5-1; clone size: -; J gene: TRBJ2-1; D gene: TRBD1; CDR3 DNA: TGCGCCAGCAGCTTGGTTCAGGGGGACAGGGATAGCTCGGGCTCCTACAATGAGCAGTTCTTC; CDR3 protein: CASSLVQGDRDSSGSYNEQFF
V gene: TRBV7-3; clone size: -; J gene: TRBJ2-5; D gene: TRBD2; CDR3 DNA: TGTGCCAGCAGCTTGTCAGCGGGAGGGCCAGCTCGAAAAGAGACCCAGTACTTC; CDR3 protein: CASSLSAGGPARKETQYF
V gene: TRBV15; clone size: once; J gene: TRBJ2-2; D gene: -; CDR3 DNA: TGTGCCACCAGCAGAGTTCGCACCGGGGAGCTGTTTTTT; CDR3 protein: CATSRVRTGELFF
V gene: TRBV5-1; clone size: -; J gene: TRBJ2-3; D gene: -; CDR3 DNA: TGCGCCAGCAGTAGGCGGCCTAGCGACTCCACAGATACGCAGTATTTT; CDR3 protein: CASSRRPSDSTDTQYF
V gene: TRBV19; clone size: -; J gene: TRBJ1-2; D gene: -; CDR3 DNA: TGTGCCAGTAGATCCCGAGGGGGTGCACTCAACTATGGCTACACCTTC; CDR3 protein: CASRSRGGALNYGYTF
V gene: TRBV28; clone size: -; J gene: TRBJ2-2; D gene: -; CDR3 DNA: TGTGCCAGCAGCCAGTTCGGGGACCGAATCAACACCGGGGAGCTGTTTTTT; CDR3 protein: CASSQFGDRINTGELFF
V gene: TRBV7-3; clone size: -; J gene: TRBJ1-1; D gene: -; CDR3 DNA: TGTGCCAGCAGCTCCCGCCGGGGCACTGAAGCTTTCTTT; CDR3 protein: CASSSRRGTEAFF
V gene: TRBV7-3; clone size: -; J gene: TRBJ1-2; D gene: TRBD1; CDR3 DNA: TGTGCCAGCAGCTTAATTCCGATGATTGGACAGGGGAGTTTCTATGGCTACACCTTC; CDR3 protein: CASSLIPMIGQGSFYGYTF
V gene: TRBV19; clone size: -; J gene: TRBJ2-2; D gene: TRBD1; CDR3 DNA: TGTGCCAGTGAACGGACAGGGCTCGGCACCGGGGAGCTGTTTTTT; CDR3 protein: CASERTGLGTGELFF
V gene: TRBV7-9; clone size: -; J gene: TRBJ2-1; D gene: TRBD2; CDR3 DNA: TGTGCCAGCAGCTTCCCTAGCGGGAGATATAGGTCCTACAATGAGCAGTTCTTC; CDR3 protein: CASSFPSGRYRSYNEQFF
V gene: TRBV5-1; clone size: -; J gene: TRBJ2-2; D gene: TRBD1; CDR3 DNA: TGCGCCACAGGGCGGACAGGAGAGTCCGGGGAGCTGTTTTTT; CDR3 protein: CATGRTGESGELFF